Listed below are T cell receptor beta chains from one sample, sequenced in a study of vaccination and CD4 T cells after COVID-19. A single record per CDR3 protein comes from TCRdb applying MiXCR to the PCR reads. The data hold approximately 21,000 distinct CDR3 sequences, with over 60% observed a single time. These TCRs' antigens remain unknown. The sequenced sample was CD4+ T cells from blood, cultured in vitro. The receptors shown here come from a human donor who had recovered from COVID-19. The CDR3 runs from the conserved cysteine through the conserved F or W. A D gene is named only where the DNA matches it firmly. Size is stated for part of the rows, as once, few or many counts, or as a class when the clone is expanded.

v_gene	j_gene	abundance	d_gene	CDR3nt	CDR3aa
TRBV7-9	TRBJ1-5	NA	NA	TGTGCCAGCTCGGGGGCCGGGATAGGGCAGCCCCAGCATTTT	CASSGAGIGQPQHF
TRBV7-2	TRBJ1-1	NA	NA	TGTGCCAGCAGCTTAGTTAGGATGGCAGATAAAGCTTTCTTT	CASSLVRMADKAFF
TRBV11-2	TRBJ2-7	NA	TRBD2	TGTGCCAGCAGCCTAGGGACTAACTACGAGCAGTACTTC	CASSLGTNYEQYF
TRBV28	TRBJ1-4	NA	NA	TGTGCCAGCAGCCGGGGGGGGGCAGGGGAAAAACTGTTTTTT	CASSRGGAGEKLFF
TRBV19	TRBJ2-2	once	NA	TGTGCCAGTAGAAGGAGGGACGGGAGCAACACCGGGGAGCTGTTTTTT	CASRRRDGSNTGELFF
TRBV7-9	TRBJ2-1	NA	NA	TGTGCCAGCAGCGAGGGGCGCGTTTACAATGAGCAGTTCTTC	CASSEGRVYNEQFF
TRBV6-1	TRBJ1-5	NA	TRBD1	TGTGCCAGCAGTGCAGACGGGACAGGAAAACCCCAGCATTTT	CASSADGTGKPQHF
TRBV28	TRBJ2-5	NA	TRBD2	TGTGCCAGCAGTCGCGGGAGGGAGGAGACCCAGTACTTC	CASSRGREETQYF
TRBV19	TRBJ2-5	NA	NA	TGTGCCAGTAGTATAGATACAACCCCATCACGGGCCCAGTACTTC	CASSIDTTPSRAQYF
TRBV28	TRBJ1-1	few	NA	TGTGCCAGCAGTTTACTGACAGGAGCGAACACTGAAGCTTTCTTT	CASSLLTGANTEAFF
TRBV24-1	TRBJ2-1	NA	NA	TGTGCCACCAGTGACCACAACGAAAAAGACGAGAAGCAGTTCTTC	CATSDHNEKDEKQFF
TRBV28	TRBJ1-6	NA	NA	TGTGCCAGCATCTCGCGTCAGGGGCCCCTCCACTTT	CASISRQGPLHF
TRBV30	TRBJ2-7	few	NA	TGTGCCTGGAGTGTTGGAGGGAGCTCCTACGAGCAGTACTTC	CAWSVGGSSYEQYF
TRBV4-2	TRBJ1-4	NA	NA	TGTGCCAGCAGCCAAGGGGGCGCAGAGGGGGGTGAAAAACTGTTTTTT	CASSQGGAEGGEKLFF
TRBV28	TRBJ2-7	NA	NA	TGTGCCAGCAGTTCCTCGGGACACAGACTCTACGAGCAGTACTTC	CASSSSGHRLYEQYF
TRBV29-1	TRBJ1-1	NA	NA	TGCAGCGTTGGACAGTCCAACACTGAAGCTTTCTTT	CSVGQSNTEAFF
TRBV20-1	TRBJ2-1	NA	TRBD2	TGCAGTCTAGCGGGAGAGGCGGCTGATGTGTTCTTC	CSLAGEAADVFF
TRBV11-1	TRBJ2-2	few	NA	TGTGCCAGCAGCCGCGGGACACGAAACACCGGGGAGCTGTTTTTT	CASSRGTRNTGELFF